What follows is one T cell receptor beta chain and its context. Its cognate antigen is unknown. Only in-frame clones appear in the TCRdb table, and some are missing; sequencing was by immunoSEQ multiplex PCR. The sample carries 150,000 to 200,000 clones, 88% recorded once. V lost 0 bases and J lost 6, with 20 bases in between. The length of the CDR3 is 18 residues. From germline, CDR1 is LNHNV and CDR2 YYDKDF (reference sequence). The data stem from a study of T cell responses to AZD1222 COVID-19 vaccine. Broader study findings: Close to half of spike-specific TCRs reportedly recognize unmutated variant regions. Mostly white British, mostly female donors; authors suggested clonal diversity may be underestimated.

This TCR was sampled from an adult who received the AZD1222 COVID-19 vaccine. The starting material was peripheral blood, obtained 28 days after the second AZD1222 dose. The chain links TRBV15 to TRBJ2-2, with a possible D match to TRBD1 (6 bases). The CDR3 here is CATSRDFRTESFAGELFF. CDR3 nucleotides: TGTGCCACCAGCAGAGATTTCAGGACAGAGAGTTTTGCCGGGGAGCTGTTTTTT.